A single TCR beta chain is shown here with its context. This sample also contains other DNA sequences that code for the same CDR3. This specimen comes from a study of blood T cell repertoires in COVID-19. In the study overall: COVID-19 samples collected from the United States, Italy and Spain covered acute and convalescent phases. T cells, B-cell-depleted T cells, or PBMCs provided the cDNA or gDNA that served as material.

V lost 3 bases to trimming and J lost 2 bases, with 8 bases between them. The CDR3 runs to 14 residues. Germline-derived CDR1 and CDR2 are MDHEN and SYDVKM. Authors' data handling: Reference gene primer amplification yielded estimated nucleated cell counts. Profiled with immunoSEQ multiplex PCR; TCRdb holds only in-frame clones, not every one. The D gene and trimming were derived from the DNA, and the V and J assignments and clone size from that table. The data show 250,000 to 350,000 clones, around 89% seen once. This clonotype originated in a man aged 25-40 years with acute or convalescent COVID-19. The sample was peripheral blood. The rearrangement joins TRBV28 to TRBJ1-5; D is undetermined. The CDR3 protein is CASSLGGGNQPQHF. The CDR3 DNA sequence: TGTGCCAGCAGTTTGGGAGGAGGCAATCAGCCCCAGCATTTT.